These 15 T cell receptor beta chains share one sample of origin, sequenced in a study of early T cells in non-severe SARS-CoV-2 infection. One entry per CDR3 protein, called by TCRdb with MiXCR from the 5' RACE reads. The table includes over 35,000 distinct CDR3 sequences, about 5.7% detected once. This specimen was whole blood, taken at baseline. These receptors were taken from an adult who was a healthcare worker with PCR-confirmed SARS-CoV-2 infection or an uninfected control (not recorded which).

This clonotype was seen only a few times. The genes are TRBV28 and TRBJ2-1; D is perhaps TRBD1 (6 bases). V shed 6 bases and J shed 3 bases, with 12 bases lying between them. The CDR3 length is 14 residues. Germline V gene lookup returns CDR1 MDHEN and CDR2 SYDVKM. The CDR3 DNA reads as TGTGCCAGCAGCCCGGACAGCTACTACAATGAGCAGTTCTTC. It is translated as CASSPDSYYNEQFF.

In its sample, this clonotype was seen many times. The chain couples TRBV10-3 to TRBJ1-6, with D maybe TRBD1 (5 bases). CDR1 ENHRY and CDR2 SYGVKD come from the germline V gene. CDR3 length: 15 residues. Deletions cut 2 bases from V and 7 bases from J, with 12 bases between. In DNA form, the CDR3 reads TGTGCCATCAGTGAGACTGGTCCAGGGAATTCACCCCTCCACTTT. It specifies CAISETGPGNSPLHF.

V usage is TRBV7-6 and J usage is TRBJ2-3, with TRBD2 as a possible D gene (5 bases). With 5 bases removed from V and 1 base from J, the gap between germline ends came to 16 bases. This CDR3 is 16 amino acids long. Germline CDR1 is SGHVS and CDR2 is FNYEAQ. CDR3 residues: CASSPYRWGGTDTQYF. The CDR3 DNA follows: TGTGCCAGCAGCCCCTACCGGTGGGGAGGCACAGATACGCAGTATTTT.

The chain links TRBV7-2 to TRBJ2-7; D is unresolved. Trimming pared 5 bases from V and 7 bases from J, leaving 15 bases between. The CDR3 is 13 amino acids. Germline CDR1 SGHTA, CDR2 FQGNSA. For the CDR3, the DNA is TGTGCCAGCAGCCTTTTAAGTGGGAAAGAGCAGTACTTC. Amino acid sequence: CASSLLSGKEQYF.

There are many counts of this clonotype. The chain combines TRBV20-1 with TRBJ2-3, with TRBD2 matching 12 bases. The CDR3 has 15 residues. Germline trimming cut 0 bases from V and 6 bases from J; bases unmatched to any gene: 4. From germline, CDR1 is DFQATT and CDR2 SNEGSKA (reference sequence). CDR3 in amino acids: CSAREPSGGADTQYF. The CDR3 DNA is TGCAGTGCTAGAGAGCCTAGCGGGGGGGCGGATACGCAGTATTTT.

This clonotype was seen many times. The chain links TRBV19 to TRBJ2-1, with D unresolved. The ends were cut back, 5 bases at V and 7 bases at J, with 21 bases in the middle. The CDR3 totals 16 residues. From germline, CDR1 is LNHDA and CDR2 SQIVND (reference sequence). CDR3 sequence reads: CASSGMTLQSYNEQFF. As DNA, the CDR3 is TGTGCCAGTAGTGGGATGACACTCCAGTCTTATAATGAGCAGTTCTTC.

There are many counts of this clonotype. This chain links TRBV27 with TRBJ1-1, with D hard to call. Per the germline V gene, CDR1 is MNHEY and CDR2 is SMNVEV (reference sequence). V lost 6 bases and J 1 base, leaving 18 bases between the germline ends. The CDR3 length is 16 residues. CDR3 nucleotides: TGTGCCAGCAGGGATTTGGGGAGGGAGGGGAACACTGAAGCTTTCTTT. It translates to CASRDLGREGNTEAFF.

This clonotype was counted a few times. The chain carries TRBV1 and TRBJ2-1; TRBD2, the D gene given by the table, was not confirmed from the DNA. TRBV1 is a pseudogene locus. The CDR3 has 17 amino acids. The CDR3 region is CTSSQDLGLAGSHEQFF. CDR3 bases: TGCACCAGCAGCCAAGATCTAGGACTAGCGGGATCTCATGAGCAGTTCTTC.

This clonotype appeared many times. The chain employs TRBV4-1 and TRBJ2-7; D is ambiguous. The CDR3 is 13 residues long. Germline V CDR1 and CDR2: MGHRA, YSYEKL. V lost 4 bases, J lost 2 bases, and 9 bases lay in between. Here the CDR3 reads CASSLGDTYEQYF. CDR3 coding DNA: TGCGCCAGCAGCCTTGGTGATACCTACGAGCAGTACTTC.

V gene TRBV11-2 combines with J gene TRBJ2-5; tentatively, D is TRBD1 or TRBD2 (5 bases each). This CDR3 is built from 14 residues. CDR1 SGHAT and CDR2 FQNNGV come from the germline V gene. V was cut by 5 bases and J by 5 bases, with 15 bases left in between. The DNA for the CDR3 is TGTGCCAGCAGCCCTGCGAGGGGATTGGAGACCCAGTACTTC. The encoded protein is CASSPARGLETQYF. Looking up the rest from reference TRBV11-2 and TRBJ2-5 gives the full variable domain: EAGVAQSPRYKIIEKRQSVAFWCNPISGHATLYWYQQILGQGPKLLIQFQNNGVVDDSQLPKDRFSAERLKGVDSTLKIQPAKLEDSAVYLCASSPARGLETQYFGPGTRLLVL.

This clonotype was detected many times. V gene TRBV6-6 combines with J gene TRBJ2-3, with a tentative D call TRBD2 (5 bases). Germline V lookup: CDR1 MNHNY, CDR2 SVGAGI (reference sequence). The ends were cut back, 8 bases at V and 2 bases at J, with 23 bases in the middle. This CDR3 is built from 17 residues. The DNA for the CDR3 is TGTGCCAGCGGACTCAGAGTTAGATACGGATCCACAGATACGCAGTATTTT. It specifies CASGLRVRYGSTDTQYF.

This clonotype was counted ten times or more. The chain is built from TRBV6-1 and TRBJ2-1; 8 bases are a match to TRBD2. There are 11 residues in the CDR3. In germline, CDR1 is MNHNS, CDR2 SASEGT. Trimming cost V 8 bases and J 10 bases; bases outside gene matches: 4. The DNA for the CDR3 is TGTGCCAGCTCGGCGGGAGGAGAGCAGTTCTTC. Amino acid sequence: CASSAGGEQFF.

This clonotype was recorded at least ten times. The chain joins TRBV7-3 to TRBJ2-1; possible D gene TRBD2, 5 bases. The CDR3 runs 13 residues. The V end was cut by 1 base, the J end by 10 bases, with 11 bases between. Germline V lookup: CDR1 SGHTA, CDR2 FQGTGA. CDR3 sequence reads: CASSLSGPGEQFF. As DNA, the CDR3 is TGTGCCAGCAGCTTAAGCGGGCCGGGGGAGCAGTTCTTC.

J is TRBJ2-7 and V is TRBV20-1; TRBD1 matches at 7 bases. Germline CDR1 is DFQATT and CDR2 is SNEGSKA (reference sequence). Germline trimming cut 0 bases from V and 4 bases from J; bases unmatched to any gene: 6. CDR3 length: 14 residues. CDR3 sequence (DNA): TGCAGTGCTAGAGACTCGGGACAGTGGTACGAGCAGTACTTC. Translated, it gives CSARDSGQWYEQYF.

This clonotype has at least ten counts. The J gene is TRBJ2-3, the V gene TRBV7-9; 7 bases are a match to TRBD1. Losses at the gene ends were 1 base for V and 5 bases for J; bases not matched to a gene: 3. This CDR3 region has 14 residues. Germline values: CDR1 SEHNR, CDR2 FQNEAQ (reference sequence). CDR3 amino acids: CASSLEGAQDTQYF. For the CDR3, the DNA is TGTGCCAGCAGCTTAGAGGGGGCGCAAGATACGCAGTATTTT.